The rows below give T cell receptor beta chains drawn from one sample of a study of cytomegalovirus exposure and HLA in healthy donors. Generated by immunoSEQ multiplex PCR, the TCRdb table keeps only in-frame clones and is missing some. The sample lists about 140,000 clones; 80% were seen once. The specimen was PBMCs. The receptor source for this set is a male donor in good health and CMV-seronegative. Both conserved end residues are part of each CDR3. Each record gives: V gene, clone size, J gene, CDR3 length, D gene, CDR3 DNA, CDR3 protein. D genes are given only for firm matches. Size is stated for part of the rows, as once, few or many counts, or as a class when the clone is expanded.

>TRBV7-6|NA|TRBJ1-1|12|NA
TGTGCCAGCAGCCCGTTGAACACTGAAGCTTTCTTT
CASSPLNTEAFF
>TRBV7-9|NA|TRBJ1-2|14|TRBD1
TGTGCCAGCAACCCTGCTGAGGGGGCTCGAGGCTACACCTTC
CASNPAEGARGYTF
>TRBV11-1|NA|TRBJ1-1|15|NA
TGTGCCAGCAGCTTAGGAACAGGGAGAGACACTGAAGCTTTCTTT
CASSLGTGRDTEAFF
>TRBV28|NA|TRBJ2-1|16|TRBD1
TGTGCCAGCAGCTTAGGGATCCGGGGACAGGGGAATGAGCAGTTCTTC
CASSLGIRGQGNEQFF
>TRBV18|few|TRBJ2-7|15|TRBD1
TGTGCCAGCTCACCACTAGGGGGCGCGGAGTCCGAGCAGTACTTC
CASSPLGGAESEQYF
>TRBV9|NA|TRBJ1-6|15|NA
TGTGCCAGCAGCGTAGACGGGGTTGGGTATTCACCCCTCCACTTT
CASSVDGVGYSPLHF
>TRBV5-4|NA|TRBJ1-3|16|TRBD1
TGTGCCAGCAGCCCAGGACAGGGACTCTCTGGAAACACCATATATTTT
CASSPGQGLSGNTIYF
>TRBV9|NA|TRBJ2-6|14|NA
TGTGCCAGCAGCTCCAGCTCTGGGGCCAACGTCCTGACTTTC
CASSSSSGANVLTF
>TRBV5-1|NA|TRBJ2-3|17|TRBD2
TGCGCCAGCAGCTTGGCTAGCGGGGGGGGAAGCACAGATACGCAGTATTTT
CASSLASGGGSTDTQYF
>TRBV6-5|NA|TRBJ2-7|14|TRBD1
TGTGCCAGCAGTTACAGGGGACAGACCTACGAGCAGTACTTC
CASSYRGQTYEQYF
>TRBV30|once|TRBJ2-3|14|TRBD1
TGTGCCTGGAGTGAGGGACAGGCCACAGATACGCAGTATTTT
CAWSEGQATDTQYF
>TRBV5-6|few|TRBJ2-7|13|TRBD1
TGTGCCAGCAGCTTGACACAGGGGAGAGAGCAGTACTTC
CASSLTQGREQYF
>TRBV10-2|NA|TRBJ2-7|13|NA
TGCGCCAGCAGTGTTGGCCAGGGCTCAAAGCAGTACTTC
CASSVGQGSKQYF
>TRBV27|once|TRBJ2-5|13|NA
TGTGCCAGCAGTTTGGTTGCCCGGGAGACCCAGTACTTC
CASSLVARETQYF
>TRBV5-5|once|TRBJ1-4|17|TRBD1
TGTGCCAGCAGCTTGGGGCCAGGGGGAACAACTAATGAAAAACTGTTTTTT
CASSLGPGGTTNEKLFF
>TRBV11-2|NA|TRBJ1-4|11|NA
TGTGCCAGCAGCTTACGGGGAGTATTCCCTTTT
CASSLRGVFPF
>TRBV19|NA|TRBJ1-1|13|NA
TGTGCCAGTAGTACTCGTCGGAACACTGAAGCTTTCTTT
CASSTRRNTEAFF